This T cell receptor beta chain is drawn from a study of Ad26.COV2.S vaccination and SARS-CoV-2 variants. CDR1 is SEHNR and CDR2 is FQNEAQ in the germline V gene (reference sequence). Trimming stripped 1 base from V and 4 bases from J, with 14 bases between. This CDR3 has 15 residues. Clones were read by immunoSEQ multiplex PCR, and TCRdb kept only the in-frame ones, dropping some. This sample has about 400,000 clones, with around four fifths found just once. The treatment was: over 15 received Ad26.COV2.S at low or high dose, single or two shots; 5 received placebo; per-sample allocation not given. Sampling was done on day 63 after the first vaccine or placebo injection.

This clonotype originated in a person between 18 and 65 years old who received the Ad26.COV2.S COVID-19 vaccine or a placebo. The chain has TRBV7-9 and TRBJ2-7; weak D call: TRBD2 (5 bases). Sequenced material: peripheral blood, taken in a trial of Ad26.COV2.S vaccine versus placebo. The DNA for the CDR3 is TGTGCCAGCAGCTTAGAGCCGGGGTCAAGGTACGAGCAGTACTTC. Translated: CASSLEPGSRYEQYF.